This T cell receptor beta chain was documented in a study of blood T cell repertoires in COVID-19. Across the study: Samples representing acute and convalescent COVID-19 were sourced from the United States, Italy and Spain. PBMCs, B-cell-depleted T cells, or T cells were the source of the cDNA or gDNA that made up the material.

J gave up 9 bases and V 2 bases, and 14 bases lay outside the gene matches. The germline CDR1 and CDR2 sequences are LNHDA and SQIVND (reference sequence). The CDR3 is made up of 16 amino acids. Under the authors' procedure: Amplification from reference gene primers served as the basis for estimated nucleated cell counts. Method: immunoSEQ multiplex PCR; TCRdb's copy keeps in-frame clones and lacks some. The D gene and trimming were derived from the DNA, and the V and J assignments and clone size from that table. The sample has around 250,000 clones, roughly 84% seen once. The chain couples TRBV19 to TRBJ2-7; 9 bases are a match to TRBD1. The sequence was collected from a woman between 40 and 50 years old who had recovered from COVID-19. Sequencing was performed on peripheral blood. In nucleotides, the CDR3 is TGTGCCAGTAGTATAACTACCGGGACAGGGAAGAACGGGCAGTACTTC. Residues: CASSITTGTGKNGQYF.